This is a list of T cell receptor beta chains from one sample in a study of blood T cells in healthy people across ages. TCRdb reprocessed the 5' RACE reads via MiXCR and lists one record per CDR3 protein. The sample shows some 800,000 distinct CDR3 sequences, around a quarter of them seen only once. Separately, the same data were catalogued under a study of T cells of mothers and their children.

Sample: blood. The receptor source for this set is a boy aged 10-17 years in good health. CDR3s include the opening cysteine and the closing phenylalanine or tryptophan. Each record gives: D gene, V gene, CDR3 length, J gene, clone size, CDR3 protein, CDR3 DNA. D genes are given only for firm matches. Clone size, where shown, is once, few, many, or a class for clones that have expanded.

d_call: TRBD1
v_call: TRBV7-9
cdr3_length: 14
j_call: TRBJ1-4
clone_size: NA
cdr3_aa: CASSKTGVNEKLFF
cdr3_nt: TGTGCCAGCAGCAAAACAGGGGTAAATGAAAAACTGTTTTTT

d_call: NA
v_call: TRBV7-2
cdr3_length: 13
j_call: TRBJ2-7
clone_size: few
cdr3_aa: CASSLRRTYEQYF
cdr3_nt: TGTGCCAGCAGCTTACGCCGCACCTACGAGCAGTACTTC

d_call: TRBD2
v_call: TRBV7-6
cdr3_length: 16
j_call: TRBJ2-3
clone_size: few
cdr3_aa: CASSLTGTSVTDTQYF
cdr3_nt: TGTGCCAGCAGCTTGACCGGGACTAGCGTTACAGATACGCAGTATTTT

d_call: TRBD2
v_call: TRBV28
cdr3_length: 16
j_call: TRBJ2-7
clone_size: NA
cdr3_aa: CASSPALAGGGYEQYF
cdr3_nt: TGTGCCAGCAGTCCCGCCTTAGCGGGAGGTGGGTACGAGCAGTACTTC

d_call: NA
v_call: TRBV27
cdr3_length: 15
j_call: TRBJ2-7
clone_size: NA
cdr3_aa: CASSLGGATSYEQYF
cdr3_nt: TGTGCCAGCAGTTTAGGGGGAGCAACCTCCTACGAGCAGTACTTC

d_call: NA
v_call: TRBV20-1
cdr3_length: 14
j_call: TRBJ1-3
clone_size: NA
cdr3_aa: CSARPPEKGDTIYF
cdr3_nt: TGCAGTGCTAGGCCTCCGGAGAAGGGCGACACCATATATTTT

d_call: NA
v_call: TRBV10-3
cdr3_length: 13
j_call: TRBJ2-3
clone_size: few
cdr3_aa: CAIMGAAQDTQYF
cdr3_nt: TGTGCCATCATGGGGGCAGCCCAAGATACGCAGTATTTT

d_call: TRBD2
v_call: TRBV4-1
cdr3_length: 18
j_call: TRBJ2-2
clone_size: NA
cdr3_aa: CASSQALAGAGSTGELFF
cdr3_nt: TGCGCCAGCAGCCAAGCACTAGCGGGAGCGGGTAGCACCGGGGAGCTGTTTTTT

d_call: NA
v_call: TRBV28
cdr3_length: 14
j_call: TRBJ2-5
clone_size: NA
cdr3_aa: CASSTVFLQETQYF
cdr3_nt: TGTGCCAGCTCGACAGTATTCCTTCAAGAGACCCAGTACTTC

d_call: NA
v_call: TRBV28
cdr3_length: 14
j_call: TRBJ2-5
clone_size: NA
cdr3_aa: CASSLLGALETQYF
cdr3_nt: TGTGCCAGCAGTTTATTGGGGGCTCTGGAGACCCAGTACTTC

d_call: NA
v_call: TRBV20-1
cdr3_length: 13
j_call: TRBJ2-7
clone_size: NA
cdr3_aa: CSAREVSSYEQYF
cdr3_nt: TGCAGTGCTAGAGAGGTTAGCTCCTACGAGCAGTACTTC

d_call: TRBD1
v_call: TRBV14
cdr3_length: 15
j_call: TRBJ2-7
clone_size: NA
cdr3_aa: CASSPSYRGPYEQYF
cdr3_nt: TGTGCCAGCAGCCCCAGCTACAGGGGCCCCTACGAGCAGTACTTC

d_call: NA
v_call: TRBV5-1
cdr3_length: 15
j_call: TRBJ2-3
clone_size: NA
cdr3_aa: CASSPGRGDTDTQYF
cdr3_nt: TGCGCCAGCAGCCCAGGGAGAGGGGACACAGATACGCAGTATTTT

d_call: NA
v_call: TRBV13
cdr3_length: 14
j_call: TRBJ2-5
clone_size: once
cdr3_aa: CASSSGLHQETQYF
cdr3_nt: TGTGCCAGCAGCTCCGGACTACATCAAGAGACCCAGTACTTC

d_call: NA
v_call: TRBV7-2
cdr3_length: 13
j_call: TRBJ2-5
clone_size: NA
cdr3_aa: CASSPSGTYSQYF
cdr3_nt: TGTGCCAGCAGCCCGTCCGGGACTTACTCCCAGTACTTC

d_call: TRBD2
v_call: TRBV7-2
cdr3_length: 14
j_call: TRBJ2-7
clone_size: few
cdr3_aa: CASSPRGLAGEQYF
cdr3_nt: TGTGCCAGCAGCCCCAGAGGCCTAGCGGGGGAGCAGTACTTC

d_call: TRBD1
v_call: TRBV28
cdr3_length: 15
j_call: TRBJ1-1
clone_size: NA
cdr3_aa: CASRERQGGDTEAFF
cdr3_nt: TGTGCCAGCAGGGAAAGACAGGGTGGAGACACTGAAGCTTTCTTT